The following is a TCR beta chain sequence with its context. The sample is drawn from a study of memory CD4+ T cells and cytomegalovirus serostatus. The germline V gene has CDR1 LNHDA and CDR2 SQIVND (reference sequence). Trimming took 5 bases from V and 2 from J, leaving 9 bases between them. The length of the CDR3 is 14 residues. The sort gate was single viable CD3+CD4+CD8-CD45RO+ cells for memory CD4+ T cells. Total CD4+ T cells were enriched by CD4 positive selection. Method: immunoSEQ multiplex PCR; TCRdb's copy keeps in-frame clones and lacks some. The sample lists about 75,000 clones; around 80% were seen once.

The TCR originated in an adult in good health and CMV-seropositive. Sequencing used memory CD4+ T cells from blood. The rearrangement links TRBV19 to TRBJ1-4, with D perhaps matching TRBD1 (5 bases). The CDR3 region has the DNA TGTGCCAGTAGTCCGCCAGGGACTAATGAAAAACTGTTTTTT. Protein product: CASSPPGTNEKLFF.